This TCR beta chain comes out of a study of T cells after yellow fever vaccination. Findings of the study overall: The study re-detected most primary-vaccination clones after the booster (nearly 97% CD4, 80% to 90% CD8).

For TCR, cDNA came from 5'RACE template switching, which added a universal primer site and UMIs. TCRdb reprocessed the 5' RACE reads via MiXCR and lists one record per CDR3 protein. Here the sample spans 610,000 or so distinct CDR3 sequences, approximately 13% being singletons. This clonotype was detected ten times or more. Antigen: not known. This receptor was obtained from a man under 40 who received the YFV17D yellow fever vaccine. Here the sequenced sample was PBMCs, taken on the day of the yellow fever booster vaccination.

In DNA form, the CDR3 reads TGTGCCAGCAGCGAGGGGTACACAGATACGCAGTATTTT. Translating gives CASSEGYTDTQYF. The J gene is TRBJ2-3, the V gene TRBV28; D could derive from TRBD1 or TRBD2 (5 bases each). The CDR3 extends over 13 amino acids. The germline V gene encodes CDR1 MDHEN and CDR2 SYDVKM. V was trimmed by 6 bases and J by 2 bases, leaving 9 bases between them.